This entry lists 24 T cell receptor beta chains sequenced from one sample in a study of T cell repertoires in cytomegalovirus infection. These receptors have no known antigen. TCRdb reprocessed the reads with MiXCR, giving one entry per CDR3 protein. Of roughly 120,000 distinct CDR3 sequences listed, about 32% are singletons. The source material was CD8+ T cells from cultured PBMCs, sampled from culture after CMV antigen stimulation. The receptor set was obtained from a human donor in good health (CMV status not recorded). Some clones in this sample may be carry-over from other donors' samples.

The chain joins TRBV28 to TRBJ2-1; tentatively, D is TRBD1 (6 bases). The V gene lost 2 bases and the J gene lost 2 bases, with 13 bases spanning the gap. This CDR3 has 16 amino acids. Looked up from germline, CDR1 is MDHEN and CDR2 is SYDVKM. The CDR3 is CASSLTTGTPYNEQFF. The CDR3 DNA sequence: TGTGCCAGCAGTTTAACAACGGGGACACCCTACAATGAGCAGTTCTTC.

This clonotype came up many times. The chain recombines TRBV12-3 or TRBV12-4 with TRBJ2-7, with TRBD1 matching 7 bases. With V trimmed by 4 bases and J by 0 bases, 12 bases remained unmatched. This CDR3 is built from 17 residues. The CDR3 DNA follows: TGTGCCAGCAGTTCAAACAGGGGACAAGGGACCTCCTACGAGCAGTACTTC. Its translation: CASSSNRGQGTSYEQYF.

V is TRBV4-1 and J is TRBJ1-5; D possibly corresponds to TRBD1 (5 bases). The CDR3 has 17 residues. V was clipped by 0 bases and J by 3 bases, with 15 bases between them. CDR1 is MGHRA, CDR2 YSYEKL, per germline. The CDR3 here is CASSQDPAGNDNQPQHF. CDR3 DNA sequence: TGCGCCAGCAGCCAAGATCCGGCAGGGAATGACAATCAGCCCCAGCATTTT.

This clonotype appeared many times. The V and J genes are TRBV7-2 and TRBJ1-4; maybe TRBD1 (5 bases). This CDR3 has 17 amino acids. Germline assignment: CDR1 SGHTA and CDR2 FQGNSA. The ends were cut back, 5 bases at V and 2 bases at J, with 18 bases in the middle. Here the CDR3 reads CASSPTNTGTTNEKLFF. DNA of the CDR3: TGTGCCAGCAGCCCGACGAACACGGGGACCACTAATGAAAAACTGTTTTTT. Filled out from reference TRBV7-2 and TRBJ1-4, the complete variable domain reads GAGVSQSPSNKVTEKGKDVELRCDPISGHTALYWYRQSLGQGLEFLIYFQGNSAPDKSGLPSDRFSAERTGGSVSTLTIQRTQQEDSAVYLCASSPTNTGTTNEKLFFGSGTQLSVL.

This clonotype was seen a single time. The chain carries TRBV4-1 and TRBJ1-2; 7 nucleotides align to TRBD1. CDR1 is MGHRA, CDR2 YSYEKL, per germline. There are 14 residues in the CDR3. V lost 1 base and J lost 4; bases outside the gene matches: 3. The CDR3 sequence: CASSQVDRVYGYTF. The CDR3 region has the DNA TGCGCCAGCAGCCAAGTAGACAGGGTCTATGGCTACACCTTC.

This chain joins TRBV6-1 and TRBJ2-7; D ambiguous. The CDR3 extends over 14 amino acids. V shed 7 bases and J shed 3 bases, with 16 bases lying between them. Germline V CDR1 and CDR2: MNHNS, SASEGT. CDR3 residues: CASTTPWDIYEQYF. The CDR3 DNA reads as TGTGCCAGCACCACCCCCTGGGATATCTACGAGCAGTACTTC.

This clonotype was detected a few times. This chain connects TRBV7-8 to TRBJ1-5, with D unresolved. V gave up 5 bases and J gave up 4 bases, with 12 bases separating them. Germline V gene data show CDR1 as SGHVS and CDR2 as FQNEAQ. The CDR3 is 14 amino acids. The CDR3, as DNA: TGTGCCAGCAGCCCTCGAACAGCGAATCAGCCCCAGCATTTT. Amino acid sequence: CASSPRTANQPQHF.

The chain has TRBV20-1 and TRBJ1-3; D unclear. V was clipped by 0 bases and J by 4 bases, with 10 bases between them. The CDR3 length is 14 residues. The V gene's germline CDR1 is DFQATT and CDR2 SNEGSKA (reference sequence). The CDR3 loop reads CSARDSTAGNTIYF. CDR3 DNA: TGCAGTGCTAGAGATTCAACCGCAGGAAACACCATATATTTT.

This chain uses TRBV7-2 with TRBJ1-1, with D uncertain. CDR1 and CDR2 (germline): SGHTA, FQGNSA. This CDR3 contains 14 residues. Trimming stripped 2 bases from V and 4 bases from J, with 11 bases between. Written as DNA, the CDR3 is TGTGCCAGCAGCTTATTGGGGTTAGGCACTGAAGCTTTCTTT. Encoded protein: CASSLLGLGTEAFF.

The chain couples TRBV7-2 to TRBJ2-3; perhaps D is TRBD1 or TRBD2 (7 bases each). The CDR3 has 16 amino acids. V dropped 5 bases and J dropped 2 bases, with 17 bases sitting between them. Per the germline V gene, CDR1 is SGHTA and CDR2 is FQGNSA. The chain's CDR3 is CASSPRQGGITDTQYF. CDR3 nucleotide sequence: TGTGCCAGCAGCCCGCGCCAGGGGGGGATCACAGATACGCAGTATTTT.

This clonotype was counted a few times. The chain has TRBV18 and TRBJ2-1; weak D call: TRBD2 (5 bases). The V gene's germline CDR1 is KGHSH and CDR2 LQKENI. V lost 6 bases and J lost 4, with 16 bases in between. The length of the CDR3 is 15 residues. CDR3 residues: CASSLGVDQYNEQFF. CDR3 bases: TGTGCCAGCTCCCTCGGGGTGGATCAATACAATGAGCAGTTCTTC. Using reference TRBV18 and TRBJ2-1 for the parts outside the CDR3, the full variable domain is NAGVMQNPRHLVRRRGQEARLRCSPMKGHSHVYWYRQLPEEGLKFMVYLQKENIIDESGMPKERFSAEFPKEGPSILRIQQVVRGDSAAYFCASSLGVDQYNEQFFGPGTRLTVL.

This sequence joins TRBV7-9 and TRBJ1-1, with D unresolved. Germline CDR1 is SEHNR and CDR2 is FQNEAQ (reference sequence). Trimming stripped 3 bases from V and 8 bases from J, with 16 bases between. The CDR3 spans 14 residues. This chain's CDR3 is CASSFEGSQEEAFF. The CDR3 coding sequence is TGTGCCAGCAGCTTTGAGGGAAGCCAGGAAGAAGCTTTCTTT.

The genes are TRBV6-2 or TRBV6-3 and TRBJ1-1; D might be TRBD1 (5 bases). From germline, CDR1 is MNHEY and CDR2 SVGEGT. CDR3 size: 15 residues. V gave up 0 bases and J gave up 6 bases, with 14 bases separating them. This chain's CDR3 is CASSYSPSGDPEAFF. The CDR3 nucleotides read TGTGCCAGCAGTTACTCACCTTCGGGGGATCCTGAAGCTTTCTTT.

In its sample, this clonotype was seen many times. The rearrangement joins TRBV7-2 to TRBJ2-7; D remains ambiguous. Germline lookup yields CDR1 SGHTA and CDR2 FQGNSA. This CDR3 has 17 amino acids. With 4 bases removed from V and 4 bases from J, the gap between germline ends came to 23 bases. The CDR3 here is CASSSGEIGRVRYEQYF. The CDR3 DNA reads as TGTGCCAGCAGCTCCGGAGAGATTGGCAGAGTCCGATACGAGCAGTACTTC.

This rearrangement joins TRBV5-4 to TRBJ1-4, with TRBD1 matching 7 bases. Trimming cost V 3 bases and J 10 bases; bases outside gene matches: 6. There are 13 residues in the CDR3. The V gene's germline CDR1 is SGHNT and CDR2 YYREEE (reference sequence). The CDR3 region is CASSYERTGKLFF. The CDR3 region has the DNA TGTGCCAGCAGCTACGAAAGGACAGGAAAACTGTTTTTT.

The chain has TRBV10-3 and TRBJ1-1; 8 bases match TRBD1. This CDR3 has 14 amino acids. The J segment lost 3 bases and the V segment lost 6 bases, leaving 6 bases of the junction unmatched. The germline gives CDR1 ENHRY, CDR2 SYGVKD. The CDR3 DNA is TGTGCCATCAGCGACGACAGGGGAGACACTGAAGCTTTCTTT. Protein sequence: CAISDDRGDTEAFF.

This rearrangement joins TRBV6-6 to TRBJ1-5; TRBD1 matches at 10 bases. The CDR3 has 16 amino acids. Germline trimming cut 6 bases from V and 7 bases from J; bases unmatched to any gene: 12. CDR1 and CDR2 (germline): MNHNY, SVGAGI (reference sequence). The CDR3, as DNA: TGTGCCAGCAGGGACAGACAGGGGGCCGTAGGCCAGCCCCAGCATTTT. Protein sequence: CASRDRQGAVGQPQHF.

The table lists this clonotype with a few counts. The chain carries TRBV7-6 and TRBJ1-1; D perhaps matches TRBD1 (5 bases). Trimming cost V 5 bases and J 1 base, with 14 bases left between them. This CDR3 spans 15 amino acids. Germline V lookup: CDR1 SGHVS, CDR2 FNYEAQ. CDR3 sequence reads: CASSPPDTQNTEAFF. CDR3 DNA: TGTGCCAGCAGCCCTCCGGACACTCAGAACACTGAAGCTTTCTTT. The full variable domain, rest sourced from reference TRBV7-6 and TRBJ1-1, is GAGVSQSPRYKVTKRGQDVALRCDPISGHVSLYWYRQALGQGPEFLTYFNYEAQQDKSGLPNDRFSAERPEGSISTLTIQRTEQRDSAMYRCASSPPDTQNTEAFFGQGTRLTVV.

V is TRBV7-9 and J is TRBJ1-4, with D unresolved. The CDR3 is 16 residues long. The germline V gene has CDR1 SEHNR and CDR2 FQNEAQ (reference sequence). V was trimmed by 1 base and J by 7 bases, leaving 16 bases between them. In nucleotides, the CDR3 is TGTGCCAGCAGCTTAGGGCACCGCCAATTTGGTGAAAAACTGTTTTTT. It encodes CASSLGHRQFGEKLFF.

This clonotype showed up many times. The CDR3 DNA reads as TGCAGTGCTAGAGATCTGGAGCGGGGGGTTGAGGTTGAGCAGTTCTTC. Protein: CSARDLERGVEVEQFF. The rearrangement uses TRBV20-1 and TRBJ2-1; 9 bases are a match to TRBD2. The germline V gene encodes CDR1 DFQATT and CDR2 SNEGSKA (reference sequence). This CDR3 is 16 amino acids long. The V segment lost 0 bases and the J segment 9 bases; nucleotides outside the gene matches: 12.

This chain connects TRBV20-1 to TRBJ1-1; D is undetermined. Germline values: CDR1 DFQATT, CDR2 SNEGSKA (reference sequence). V lost 4 bases and J lost 1, with 13 bases in between. This CDR3 has 14 amino acids. The CDR3 nucleotides are TGCAGTGCTATGGTGGACGGAGGGAACACTGAAGCTTTCTTT. Its translation is CSAMVDGGNTEAFF.

The table lists this clonotype with many counts. The chain's CDR3 is CASSLDGNTGELFF. DNA for the CDR3: TGTGCCAGCAGCTTAGACGGGAACACCGGGGAGCTGTTTTTT. The rearrangement joins TRBV7-9 to TRBJ2-2; D is unclear. The CDR3 contains 14 residues. Germline CDR1 and CDR2: SEHNR and FQNEAQ (reference sequence). The V gene lost 1 base and the J gene lost 1 base, with 4 bases spanning the gap. The variable domain in full, with the rest retrieved from reference TRBV7-9 and TRBJ2-2, is DTGVSQNPRHKITKRGQNVTFRCDPISEHNRLYWYRQTLGQGPEFLTYFQNEAQLEKSRLLSDRFSAERPKGSFSTLEIQRTEQGDSAMYLCASSLDGNTGELFFGEGSRLTVL.

This clonotype was recorded many times. The chain employs TRBV20-1 and TRBJ1-5; D perhaps matches TRBD1 (5 bases). CDR1 and CDR2 from the germline V gene are DFQATT and SNEGSKA (reference sequence). The CDR3 has 17 residues. The ends were cut back, 0 bases at V and 0 bases at J, with 15 bases in the middle. The CDR3 region is CSAREARGPYSNQPQHF. The DNA for the CDR3 is TGCAGTGCTAGAGAAGCAAGGGGTCCTTATAGCAATCAGCCCCAGCATTTT.

This clonotype has ten or more counts. The chain carries TRBV6-2 or TRBV6-3 and TRBJ1-2, with D perhaps matching TRBD1 (6 bases). In germline, CDR1 is MNHEY, CDR2 SVGEGT. The CDR3 length is 15 residues. The V gene lost 5 bases and the J gene lost 5 bases, with 18 bases spanning the gap. The CDR3 spells CASSSSRWGRYGYTF. DNA of the CDR3: TGTGCCAGCAGTAGTTCCCGATGGGGGCGATATGGCTACACCTTC.